This T cell receptor (beta chain) was captured in a study of T cells in Graves' hyperthyroidism and ophthalmopathy. Amplified TCR beta CDR3 regions came from RNA transcripts. First-round RT-PCR of the TCR CDR3 relied on the HTBI primer set. TCRdb re-analysed the multiplex PCR reads in MiXCR, keeping a single row per CDR3 protein. The sample lists around 600,000 distinct CDR3 sequences, less than 45% occurring once. Researchers barred patients who had uncontrolled infection, other autoimmune disease, pregnancy or lactation. The diagnostic basis comprised clinical symptoms, serum thyroxine and TRAb, thyroid ultrasound and orbital computed tomography. This clonotype was seen a single time. The CDR3 loop spans 15 amino acids. Germline CDR1 is SNHLY and CDR2 is FYNNEI. Deletions cut 6 bases from V and 7 bases from J, with 21 bases between.

The chain uses TRBV2 and TRBJ1-1; no clear D gene. The receptor's source is an adult man with Graves' disease, either hyperthyroidism or ophthalmopathy (not recorded which). Sequenced input: peripheral blood or thyroid tissue (not recorded which). CDR3 loop: CASRSLAGGHNEAFF. DNA for the CDR3: TGTGCCAGCAGATCGCTAGCGGGAGGCCACAATGAAGCTTTCTTT.